The clone carrying this TCR beta chain was counted between two and nine times. As yet, its antigen is unknown. This specimen comes from a study of cytomegalovirus exposure and HLA in healthy donors. On the study more broadly: Around 80 million unique TCR sequences came from HLA-typed donors in an early release.

Overall study findings and caveats: Donors were assumed by presence/absence analyses to have roughly uniform sequencing depth. An Asian-associated ancestry cluster reportedly showed fewer N-insertions than the approximately 670-donor mean in a later analysis.

The V end was cut by 3 bases, the J end by 2 bases, with 21 bases between. Germline CDR1 and CDR2: LNHDA and SQIVND (reference sequence). There are 18 residues in the CDR3. PCR was performed using 60 Vbeta and 13 Jbeta primers. The table came from immunoSEQ multiplex PCR; TCRdb's copy has only in-frame clones and leaves some out. The sample has 95,000 to 120,000 clones, approximately 74% seen once. This sequence joins TRBV19 and TRBJ2-3; the D gene is possibly TRBD2 (5 bases). The sample comprised PBMCs. The receptor was isolated from a woman aged 40 to 50 in good health and CMV-seropositive. CDR3 residues: CASSISKSSVPFTDTQYF. The DNA of the CDR3 is TGTGCCAGTAGTATTTCTAAAAGTAGCGTCCCCTTCACAGATACGCAGTATTTT.